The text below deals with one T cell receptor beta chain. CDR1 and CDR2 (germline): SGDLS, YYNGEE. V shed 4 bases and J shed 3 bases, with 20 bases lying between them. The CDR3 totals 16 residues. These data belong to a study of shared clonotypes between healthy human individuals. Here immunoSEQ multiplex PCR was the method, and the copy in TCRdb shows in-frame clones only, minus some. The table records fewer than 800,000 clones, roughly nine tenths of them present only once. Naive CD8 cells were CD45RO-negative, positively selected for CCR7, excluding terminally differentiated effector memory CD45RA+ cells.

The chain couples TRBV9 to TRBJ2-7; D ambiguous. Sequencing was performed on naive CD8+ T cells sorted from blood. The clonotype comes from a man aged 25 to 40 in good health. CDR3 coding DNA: TGTGCCAGCAGCCCGTCCGACGTTACGCCCAACTACGAGCAGTACTTC. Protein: CASSPSDVTPNYEQYF.